This entry lists 28 T cell receptor beta chains sequenced from one sample in a study of blood T cell repertoires in COVID-19. Produced via immunoSEQ multiplex PCR; TCRdb's table is partial and in-frame only. The sample holds approximately 300,000 clones, about 83% seen once. Sequenced sample: peripheral blood. All receptors derive from a woman aged 50 to 60 with acute or convalescent COVID-19.

The genes are TRBV14 and TRBJ2-7, with TRBD2 matching over 10 bases. The CDR3 length is 17 residues. Per germline, CDR1 SGHDN and CDR2 FVKESK. After removal of 4 bases from V and 4 bases from J, the junction contained 13 bases not matched to a gene. Written as DNA, the CDR3 is TGTGCCAGCAGCCGAGCTAGCGGGAGCCGCTCTTCGTACGAGCAGTACTTC. It specifies CASSRASGSRSSYEQYF. Based on the CDR3 plus reference TRBV14 and TRBJ2-7, the full variable domain is EAGVTQFPSHSVIEKGQTVTLRCDPISGHDNLYWYRRVMGKEIKFLLHFVKESKQDESGMPNNRFLAERTGGTYSTLKVQPAELEDSGVYFCASSRASGSRSSYEQYFGPGTRLTVT.

V gene TRBV20-1 combines with J gene TRBJ2-7; D is perhaps TRBD2 (6 bases). V was clipped by 3 bases and J by 2 bases, with 20 bases between them. Germline V gene data show CDR1 as DFQATT and CDR2 as SNEGSKA (reference sequence). CDR3 size: 16 residues. The CDR3 DNA is TGCAGTGCTAGTGAAACCGGGACTGGGTTAACCTACGAGCAGTACTTC. Protein: CSASETGTGLTYEQYF.

This chain joins TRBV28 and TRBJ2-7; 16 bases are shared with TRBD2. This CDR3 contains 19 residues. Germline-derived CDR1 and CDR2 are MDHEN and SYDVKM. Unmatched junction bases numbered 16, after V lost 9 bases and J lost 2 bases. The CDR3 is CASLAPGLAGGRKTYEQYF. The CDR3 bases are TGTGCCAGTTTAGCCCCGGGACTAGCGGGAGGGAGAAAAACCTACGAGCAGTACTTC.

This CDR3 is CARKTGTEADTQYF. The DNA for the CDR3 is TGCGCCAGAAAGACAGGGACGGAGGCAGATACGCAGTATTTT. The V gene is TRBV5-1, the J gene TRBJ2-3; TRBD1 agrees at 7 bases. V trimming: 8 bases; J trimming: 4 bases; junction bases outside the gene matches: 10. This CDR3 spans 14 amino acids. Germline CDR1 is SGHRS and CDR2 is YFSETQ.

The CDR3 DNA reads TGTGCCAGCAGTCTCGGGGGCGGGAGGTACGAGCAGTACTTC. Translating gives CASSLGGGRYEQYF. The chain carries TRBV27 and TRBJ2-7, with TRBD2 matching over 8 bases. The CDR3 is 14 residues long. Per germline, CDR1 MNHEY and CDR2 SMNVEV (reference sequence). The V and J ends lost 5 bases and 4 bases, in that order; junction bases with no gene match: 7.

V and J are TRBV5-1 and TRBJ2-7; 8 positions agree with TRBD2. This CDR3 is 17 amino acids long. Looked up from germline, CDR1 is SGHRS and CDR2 is YFSETQ. With 4 bases clipped from V and 6 bases from J, the junction kept 18 bases outside the gene matches. CDR3 nucleotides: TGCGCCAGCAGCATACAGGGACTAGTTGCTTCTGCTACCGAGCAGTACTTC. This gives the protein CASSIQGLVASATEQYF.

The chain is built from TRBV15 and TRBJ1-6; no definite D call. The germline gives CDR1 LNHNV, CDR2 YYDKDF (reference sequence). The CDR3 loop spans 13 amino acids. The V end was cut by 1 base, the J end by 8 bases, with 6 bases between. CDR3 bases: TGTGCCACCAGCAGAGTATTAGATTCACCCCTCCACTTT. Residues: CATSRVLDSPLHF.

The chain links TRBV5-3 to TRBJ1-5; 10 bases are a match to TRBD1. TRBV5-3 is an ORF, with its function uncertain. The trim removed 2 bases at V and 2 bases at J, leaving 1 base unmatched. CDR3 size: 15 residues. This CDR3 reads CARSLGTGGNQPQHF. For the CDR3, the DNA is TGTGCCAGAAGCTTAGGGACAGGGGGCAATCAGCCCCAGCATTTT.

V and J are TRBV7-8 and TRBJ2-7; D may be TRBD1 (5 bases). Trimming removed 6 bases at V and 6 bases at J, with 21 bases between. The germline V gene has CDR1 SGHVS and CDR2 FQNEAQ. The CDR3 runs 15 residues. This CDR3 reads CASRPGRGQVGEQYF. CDR3 sequence (DNA): TGTGCCAGCAGGCCTGGCAGAGGACAAGTAGGCGAGCAGTACTTC.

The J gene is TRBJ2-7, the V gene TRBV24-1, with 9 positions matching TRBD2. The CDR3 is 15 amino acids. Per the germline V gene, CDR1 is KGHDR and CDR2 is SFDVKD. Germline trimming cut 2 bases from V and 0 bases from J; bases unmatched to any gene: 1. The CDR3, as DNA: TGTGCCACCAGTGATTCAGCGGGAGGCTCCTACGAGCAGTACTTC. This gives the protein CATSDSAGGSYEQYF.

The gene calls are TRBV6-2 or TRBV6-3 and TRBJ2-1; 10 bases are shared with TRBD2. The CDR3 totals 15 residues. With V trimmed by 0 bases and J by 9 bases, 5 bases remained unmatched. The germline gives CDR1 MNHEY, CDR2 SVGEGT. This chain's CDR3 is CASSYSSSGSIEQFF. The DNA for the CDR3 is TGTGCCAGCAGTTACTCGTCTAGCGGGAGTATTGAGCAGTTCTTC.

The chain joins TRBV7-2 to TRBJ1-5, with no clear D. Per germline, CDR1 SGHTA and CDR2 FQGNSA. The CDR3 has 12 residues. V was pared by 5 bases and J by 11 bases, with 13 bases between. The CDR3 is CASSPPLGAQHF. CDR3 in DNA: TGTGCCAGCAGCCCCCCCCTCGGGGCCCAGCATTTT.

In DNA, the CDR3 is TGTGCCAGCAGCTTAGATTCGACAGGGTTGGGCACTGAAGCTTTCTTT. It is translated as CASSLDSTGLGTEAFF. The chain joins TRBV11-2 to TRBJ1-1, with 7 bases lining up with TRBD1. The CDR3 totals 16 residues. J lost 4 bases, V lost 0 bases, and 8 bases had no gene match. Germline V gives CDR1 SGHAT, CDR2 FQNNGV.

The genes are TRBV5-1 and TRBJ1-5; D remains ambiguous. The CDR3 length is 13 residues. V lost 0 bases, J lost 6 bases, and 7 bases lay in between. The germline V gene has CDR1 SGHRS and CDR2 YFSETQ. DNA of the CDR3: TGCGCCAGCAGCTTGGACGCGGTTCAGCCCCAGCATTTT. Its translation: CASSLDAVQPQHF.

The V and J genes are TRBV10-3 and TRBJ2-1; 8 nucleotides align to TRBD1. The junction had 4 bases not matched to a gene; V was cut back by 4 bases and J by 2 bases. Germline V gene sequence: CDR1 ENHRY, CDR2 SYGVKD. CDR3 length: 15 amino acids. CDR3 residues: CAISGAQGAYNEQFF. The DNA for the CDR3 is TGTGCCATCAGTGGGGCACAGGGGGCCTACAATGAGCAGTTCTTC.

V is TRBV27 and J is TRBJ2-3; 9 bases line up with TRBD2. Trimming cost V 4 bases and J 1 base; bases outside gene matches: 6. Germline CDR1 reads MNHEY; CDR2 reads SMNVEV (reference sequence). The CDR3 length is 16 residues. The CDR3: CASSSPQRGGTDTQYF. The CDR3 nucleotides read TGTGCCAGCAGTTCCCCCCAGCGGGGGGGCACAGATACGCAGTATTTT.

This chain connects TRBV7-2 to TRBJ1-6, with a possible D match to TRBD1 (6 bases). The CDR3 sequence is 16 residues long. Germline CDR1 is SGHTA and CDR2 is FQGNSA. Trimming stripped 5 bases from V and 4 bases from J, with 15 bases between. The CDR3 spells CASSTNTGNYNSPLHF. The CDR3 DNA is TGTGCCAGCAGCACTAATACAGGGAATTATAATTCACCCCTCCACTTT.

The rearrangement links TRBV7-9 to TRBJ2-5, with D uncertain. Germline-derived CDR1 and CDR2 are SEHNR and FQNEAQ (reference sequence). CDR3 size: 12 residues. V was trimmed by 7 bases and J by 5 bases, leaving 11 bases between them. DNA for the CDR3: TGTGCCAGCACCCTCAACCGGGAGACCCAGTACTTC. Translation: CASTLNRETQYF.

The chain carries TRBV29-1 and TRBJ1-1; a weak D match, TRBD1 (6 bases). V dropped 1 base and J dropped 3 bases, with 12 bases sitting between them. This CDR3 contains 14 residues. From germline, CDR1 is SQVTM and CDR2 ANQGSEA. The CDR3 coding sequence is TGCAGCGTTGAAGCCCGACAGGCCCACACTGAAGCTTTCTTT. Encoded protein: CSVEARQAHTEAFF.

This rearrangement joins TRBV24-1 to TRBJ2-3, with TRBD2 matching over 10 bases. The CDR3 runs to 18 residues. The germline V gene encodes CDR1 KGHDR and CDR2 SFDVKD. Losses at the gene ends were 5 bases for V and 1 base for J; bases not matched to a gene: 11. The CDR3 region is CATSVYNFLAGGTDTQYF. CDR3 sequence (DNA): TGTGCCACCAGTGTCTACAATTTCCTAGCGGGAGGCACAGATACGCAGTATTTT.

The V and J genes are TRBV28 and TRBJ1-1; no reliable D call. Germline values: CDR1 MDHEN, CDR2 SYDVKM. This CDR3 contains 12 residues. V lost 5 bases and J 7 bases, leaving 11 bases between the germline ends. CDR3 coding DNA: TGTGCCAGCAGTGCCAGAGGGATTGAAGCTTTCTTT. It yields the protein CASSARGIEAFF.

The chain links TRBV6-5 to TRBJ1-4; unclear D gene. Deletions cut 0 bases from V and 5 bases from J, with 7 bases between. This CDR3 has 14 residues. Germline V CDR1 and CDR2: MNHEY, SVGAGI. CDR3 loop: CASSYSTENEKLFF. Written as DNA, the CDR3 is TGTGCCAGCAGTTACTCGACGGAGAATGAAAAACTGTTTTTT.

This clone has only one observation. V is TRBV11-2 and J is TRBJ2-7; D unresolved. Germline lookup yields CDR1 SGHAT and CDR2 FQNNGV. The CDR3 sequence is 14 residues long. V dropped 3 bases and J dropped 3 bases, with 12 bases sitting between them. The DNA for the CDR3 is TGTGCCAGCAGCTTCGACTCCCCGGACTACGAGCAGTACTTC. Its protein product is CASSFDSPDYEQYF.

The J gene is TRBJ2-6, the V gene TRBV6-6; TRBD1 aligns across 12 bases. This CDR3 is 17 amino acids long. V lost 5 bases and J lost 12; bases outside the gene matches: 14. The germline gives CDR1 MNHNY, CDR2 SVGAGI (reference sequence). CDR3 sequence: CASSPDGTGGLTAVLTF. CDR3 nucleotides: TGTGCCAGCAGTCCAGACGGGACAGGGGGCCTTACTGCCGTCCTGACTTTC.

The CDR3 region is CASSLAGLAGGFSRTDTQYF. The CDR3 DNA sequence: TGTGCCAGCAGCTTAGCGGGACTAGCGGGAGGGTTCAGCCGGACAGATACGCAGTATTTT. The chain recombines TRBV7-8 with TRBJ2-3, with 16 bases identical to TRBD2. The CDR3 extends over 20 amino acids. Germline CDR1 is SGHVS and CDR2 is FQNEAQ. J lost 3 bases, V lost 0 bases, and 9 bases had no gene match.

J is TRBJ1-1 and V is TRBV6-6, with no clear D. Germline V gene data show CDR1 as MNHNY and CDR2 as SVGAGI (reference sequence). The CDR3 is made up of 13 amino acids. Trimming shortened V by 4 bases and J by 1 base, and 7 bases separated the two germline ends. The CDR3 spells CASSSQSNTEAFF. CDR3 nucleotides: TGTGCCAGCAGTTCTCAGTCGAACACTGAAGCTTTCTTT.

The chain joins TRBV5-6 to TRBJ1-4; 7 bases match TRBD1. The germline V gene has CDR1 SGHDT and CDR2 YYEEEE. Trimming cost V 4 bases and J 15 bases; bases outside gene matches: 6. The CDR3 loop spans 11 amino acids. CDR3 nucleotide sequence: TGTGCCAGCAGCGCCGGGACAGCGGTGTTTTTT. This encodes CASSAGTAVFF.

The chain has TRBV23-1 and TRBJ2-2; TRBD2 might be the D (6 bases). TRBV23-1 is reported as an ORF; its role is uncertain. V was clipped by 6 bases and J by 4 bases, with 12 bases between them. The CDR3 extends over 14 amino acids. Written as DNA, the CDR3 is TGCGCCAGCAGCCTGGGGGGTAGCACCGGGGAGCTGTTTTTT. Translation: CASSLGGSTGELFF.